These 22 T cell receptor beta chains were all obtained from the same sample, sequenced in a study of blood T cell repertoires in COVID-19. Profiled with immunoSEQ multiplex PCR; TCRdb holds only in-frame clones, not every one. The sample records 200,000 to 250,000 clones, less than 90% being singletons. The sequencing input was peripheral blood. These receptors were obtained from a man under 40 with active or convalescent COVID-19.

The chain recombines TRBV28 with TRBJ1-5; D is unresolved. Germline V gene lookup returns CDR1 MDHEN and CDR2 SYDVKM. Trimming stripped 1 base from V and 7 bases from J, with 5 bases between. CDR3 length: 12 amino acids. CDR3 protein: CASSLLRQPQHF. CDR3 nucleotide sequence: TGTGCCAGCAGTTTATTGAGACAGCCCCAGCATTTT. Using reference TRBV28 and TRBJ1-5 for the parts outside the CDR3, the full variable domain is DVKVTQSSRYLVKRTGEKVFLECVQDMDHENMFWYRQDPGLGLRLIYFSYDVKMKEKGDIPEGYSVSREKKERFSLILESASTNQTSMYLCASSLLRQPQHFGDGTRLSIL.

V is TRBV5-6 and J is TRBJ1-5; tentative D call: TRBD1 (5 bases). This CDR3 has 14 amino acids. Germline V CDR1 and CDR2: SGHDT, YYEEEE. V dropped 4 bases and J dropped 4 bases, with 12 bases sitting between them. In DNA form, the CDR3 reads TGTGCCAGCAGCCCCGGGGGTTTTAATCAGCCCCAGCATTTT. Its translation: CASSPGGFNQPQHF.

J is TRBJ2-3 and V is TRBV6-5; no reliable D call. The CDR3 spans 13 residues. CDR1 is MNHEY and CDR2 is SVGAGI in the germline V gene. Trimming cost V 6 bases and J 2 bases, with 9 bases left between them. CDR3 nucleotide sequence: TGTGCCAGCAGCCCCCCCTACACAGATACGCAGTATTTT. It specifies CASSPPYTDTQYF.

The chain recombines TRBV5-1 with TRBJ1-2; TRBD1 is a possible D gene (6 bases). The CDR3 extends over 14 amino acids. Trimming shortened V by 0 bases and J by 6 bases, and 12 bases separated the two germline ends. Germline lookup yields CDR1 SGHRS and CDR2 YFSETQ. For the CDR3, the DNA is TGCGCCAGCAGCTTGGCGCGGGGGGCCGATGGCTACACCTTC. Its translation is CASSLARGADGYTF.

This chain uses TRBV7-2 with TRBJ1-2; the D gene is possibly TRBD1 (6 bases). Trimming left V 5 bases short and J 4 bases short, with 20 bases between. The CDR3 covers 16 residues. CDR1 and CDR2 from the germline V gene are SGHTA and FQGNSA. The CDR3 loop is CASSPPRGGSGYGYTF. The CDR3 coding sequence is TGTGCCAGCAGCCCTCCCAGGGGCGGAAGCGGCTATGGCTACACCTTC. The complete variable domain, with remaining parts taken from reference TRBV7-2 and TRBJ1-2, reads GAGVSQSPSNKVTEKGKDVELRCDPISGHTALYWYRQSLGQGLEFLIYFQGNSAPDKSGLPSDRFSAERTGGSVSTLTIQRTQQEDSAVYLCASSPPRGGSGYGYTFGSGTRLTVV.

This clone turned up a few times. The chain uses TRBV7-2 and TRBJ1-5, with D unresolved. V dropped 3 bases and J dropped 6 bases, with 6 bases sitting between them. The germline V gene encodes CDR1 SGHTA and CDR2 FQGNSA. The CDR3 has 12 residues. For the CDR3, the DNA is TGTGCCAGCAGCTTTTTAGCTCAGCCCCAGCATTTT. It translates to CASSFLAQPQHF.

This rearrangement joins TRBV19 to TRBJ1-5; 8 bases are a match to TRBD1. This CDR3 has 19 amino acids. Trimming at V came to 3 bases and at J to 3 bases, leaving 16 bases not matched to a gene. Germline V gene lookup returns CDR1 LNHDA and CDR2 SQIVND (reference sequence). The CDR3 coding sequence is TGTGCCAGTAGTATCGCTTCGGGACAGGTTGGTTTAAACAATCAGCCCCAGCATTTT. Protein sequence: CASSIASGQVGLNNQPQHF.

The chain is built from TRBV15 and TRBJ2-7, with 10 positions matching TRBD2. The CDR3 contains 18 residues. Trimming took 0 bases from V and 2 from J; bases not matched to a gene: 10. Germline-derived CDR1 and CDR2 are LNHNV and YYDKDF (reference sequence). CDR3 in amino acids: CATSRDASGSPLTYEQYF. CDR3 coding DNA: TGTGCCACCAGCAGAGATGCTAGCGGGAGCCCCCTGACCTACGAGCAGTACTTC. Together with reference TRBV15 and TRBJ2-7, the CDR3 gives the full variable domain: DAMVIQNPRYQVTQFGKPVTLSCSQTLNHNVMYWYQQKSSQAPKLLFHYYDKDFNNEADTPDNFQSRRPNTSFCFLDIRSPGLGDTAMYLCATSRDASGSPLTYEQYFGPGTRLTVT.

This chain links TRBV28 with TRBJ2-7; D might be TRBD2 (6 bases). The germline V gene has CDR1 MDHEN and CDR2 SYDVKM. This CDR3 contains 16 residues. Trimming stripped 8 bases from V and 4 bases from J, with 24 bases between. The CDR3 DNA follows: TGTGCCAGCCGCTCGTCCGGGACTCGGCCTATATACGAGCAGTACTTC. Residues: CASRSSGTRPIYEQYF.

The chain couples TRBV13 to TRBJ1-3; TRBD1 agrees at 10 bases. Germline CDR1 is PRHDT and CDR2 is FYEKMQ (reference sequence). CDR3 size: 16 residues. Trimming cost V 3 bases and J 2 bases; bases outside gene matches: 4. The CDR3 coding sequence is TGTGCCAGCAGCTTTTGGGGGACAGGGGCTGGAAACACCATATATTTT. As protein: CASSFWGTGAGNTIYF. Based on the CDR3 plus reference TRBV13 and TRBJ1-3, the full variable domain is AAGVIQSPRHLIKEKRETATLKCYPIPRHDTVYWYQQGPGQDPQFLISFYEKMQSDKGSIPDRFSAQQFSDYHSELNMSSLELGDSALYFCASSFWGTGAGNTIYFGEGSWLTVV.

Regarding this clone: Distinct nucleotide sequences in the sample also encode this CDR3. The V call is TRBV18, the J call TRBJ2-1; 7 bases match TRBD2. Looked up from germline, CDR1 is KGHSH and CDR2 is LQKENI. The CDR3 spans 14 residues. Unmatched junction bases numbered 4, after V lost 2 bases and J lost 6 bases. This CDR3 reads CASSPREGSNEQFF. The CDR3 bases are TGTGCCAGCTCACCAAGGGAGGGGTCCAATGAGCAGTTCTTC.

The CDR3 loop reads CASSPGSTNYGYTF. CDR3 DNA sequence: TGTGCCAGTAGCCCCGGGTCAACCAACTATGGCTACACCTTC. This chain uses TRBV19 with TRBJ1-2, with unresolved D. The ends were cut back, 6 bases at V and 2 bases at J, with 13 bases in the middle. The CDR3 extends over 14 amino acids. CDR1 is LNHDA and CDR2 is SQIVND in the germline V gene (reference sequence).

The chain combines TRBV7-9 with TRBJ1-1; D is undetermined. Trimming left V 1 base short and J 10 bases short, with 10 bases between. Germline V gene data show CDR1 as SEHNR and CDR2 as FQNEAQ (reference sequence). This CDR3 region has 12 residues. CDR3 DNA sequence: TGTGCCAGCAGCTTAGTCCCGGGTGGAGCTTTCTTT. This gives the protein CASSLVPGGAFF.

On this clone itself: Its ends do not fully match the called genes, so a read error is possible. Here the CDR3 DNA reads TGTGGCGGCGCGCGGATCAATGAGCAGTTCTTC. Translated, it gives CGGARINEQFF. The V gene is TRBV29-1, the J gene TRBJ2-1; D remains ambiguous. CDR1 and CDR2 from the germline V gene are SQVTM and ANQGSEA. This CDR3 has 11 residues.

The chain combines TRBV6-5 with TRBJ1-2, with unresolved D. Germline lookup yields CDR1 MNHEY and CDR2 SVGAGI. Trimming left V 0 bases short and J 7 bases short, with 15 bases between. The CDR3 contains 15 residues. The CDR3 reads CASSYSKTRETGYTF. For the CDR3, the DNA is TGTGCCAGCAGTTACTCGAAGACTAGGGAGACTGGCTACACCTTC.

V and J are TRBV29-1 and TRBJ1-4; D is possibly TRBD1 (5 bases). V was cut by 4 bases and J by 8 bases, with 14 bases left in between. The CDR3 contains 13 residues. Germline-derived CDR1 and CDR2 are SQVTM and ANQGSEA. The CDR3 sequence is CSVGGPGVEKLFF. Written as DNA, the CDR3 is TGCAGCGTTGGCGGCCCGGGGGTAGAAAAACTGTTTTTT.

As regards this clone: At one boundary the junction diverges from the germline segment, which might be a read error. This chain links TRBV4-1 with TRBJ2-2; possible D gene TRBD2, 6 bases. Germline-derived CDR1 and CDR2 are MGHRA and YSYEKL. The CDR3 runs to 14 residues. The CDR3 DNA follows: TGCGCCAGCAGCCCGGGACTTTACACCAGGGAGCTGTTTTTT. Translating gives CASSPGLYTRELFF.

V usage is TRBV27 and J usage is TRBJ2-7, with D hard to call. The CDR3 is 13 amino acids. The germline V and J ends were trimmed by 4 bases and 0 bases, with 7 bases remaining between them. Germline CDR1 MNHEY, CDR2 SMNVEV (reference sequence). The CDR3 is CASSSGFSYEQYF. CDR3 DNA sequence: TGTGCCAGCAGTTCCGGGTTCTCCTACGAGCAGTACTTC.

This sequence joins TRBV6-2 or TRBV6-3 and TRBJ1-5; TRBD1 agrees at 9 bases. Germline values: CDR1 MNHEY, CDR2 SVGEGT. V lost 2 bases and J lost 0; bases outside the gene matches: 8. The CDR3 is made up of 18 amino acids. CDR3 residues: CASSYTGQGRGSNQPQHF. The DNA of the CDR3 is TGTGCCAGCAGTTACACGGGACAGGGAAGGGGTAGCAATCAGCCCCAGCATTTT.

This clone was counted ten times or more. CDR3 in amino acids: CASRGLGQSTYNEQFF. The CDR3 nucleotides are TGTGCCAGCAGGGGCTTAGGACAGTCTACCTACAATGAGCAGTTCTTC. The rearrangement joins TRBV2 to TRBJ2-1; a weak D match, TRBD1 (6 bases). The CDR3 runs 16 residues. Germline V gene data show CDR1 as SNHLY and CDR2 as FYNNEI. V was clipped by 6 bases and J by 2 bases, with 17 bases between them.

The rearrangement joins TRBV5-1 to TRBJ1-1; TRBD1 aligns across 9 bases. The CDR3 consists of 16 residues. From germline, CDR1 is SGHRS and CDR2 YFSETQ. The V and J ends lost 0 bases and 0 bases, in that order; junction bases with no gene match: 3. CDR3 amino acids: CASSLAGQGLNTEAFF. The CDR3 DNA follows: TGCGCCAGCAGCTTGGCGGGACAGGGATTGAACACTGAAGCTTTCTTT.

This sequence joins TRBV6-5 and TRBJ2-7; 7 positions agree with TRBD2. This CDR3 is 15 amino acids long. In germline, CDR1 is MNHEY, CDR2 SVGAGI. Trimming took 4 bases from V and 0 from J; bases not matched to a gene: 6. The CDR3 here is CASSSRGGSSYEQYF. The DNA for the CDR3 is TGTGCCAGCAGTTCCCGGGGCGGGAGCTCCTACGAGCAGTACTTC.